This T cell receptor beta chain comes out of a study of blood T cell repertoires in COVID-19. Study details: Samples taken during acute and convalescent COVID-19 were collected in the United States, Italy and Spain. PBMCs, B-cell-depleted T cells, or T cells provided the cDNA or gDNA that made up the material.

As processed by the authors: Reference gene primer amplification in the assay estimated nucleated cell counts. Assay: immunoSEQ multiplex PCR; the TCRdb copy retains only in-frame clones and omits some. V, J and clone size are those of that table, while D and trimming were read from the DNA. The profile shows tens of thousands of clones, 75% to 95% of them singletons. The CDR3 extends over 16 amino acids. Germline CDR1 reads SGDLS; CDR2 reads YYNGEE. Trimming shortened V by 4 bases and J by 7 bases, and 23 bases separated the two germline ends. This TCR came from a human donor with active COVID-19. The donor label of this sample is uncertain. The sample consisted of peripheral blood. The rearrangement links TRBV9 to TRBJ1-2; TRBD1 might be the D (6 bases). This chain's CDR3 is CASSPKTGGALSGYTF. CDR3 bases: TGTGCCAGCAGCCCCAAGACGGGGGGGGCGCTCAGTGGCTACACCTTC.